Listed below are T cell receptor beta chains from one sample, sequenced in a study of identical twins. TCRdb redid the calling of the 5' RACE reads with MiXCR, one entry per CDR3 protein. The data contain about 390,000 distinct CDR3 sequences, approximately 10% of them seen just once; the ten biggest clones take up more than 8%. The source material was naive T cells sorted from blood. The origin of the receptors is a woman aged 45-60 years in good health. The conserved cysteine and the conserved F or W are not part of the CDR3 here.

v_gene,j_gene,len,CDR3aa
TRBV5-1,TRBJ2-7,16,ASSLRGRLAGASYEQY
TRBV5-1,TRBJ2-1,13,ASSLGAGGLDEQF
TRBV6-5,TRBJ2-1,13,ASRYEAVSYNEQF
TRBV2,TRBJ2-1,9,ASREWNEQF
TRBV7-2,TRBJ2-1,14,ASSPWTAPYYNEQF
TRBV7-2,TRBJ1-2,12,ASSLGSGGDGYT
TRBV12-3/TRBV12-4,TRBJ1-1,12,ASSQDRVISEAF
TRBV7-9,TRBJ1-2,11,AGRQDSNYGYT
TRBV27,TRBJ2-7,12,ASRRGGLPYEQY
TRBV20-1,TRBJ2-7,13,SARAVLAGRREQY
TRBV7-9,TRBJ2-1,14,ASSLNLAGGLHEQF
TRBV28,TRBJ1-5,11,ASYRGTNQPQH
TRBV12-3/TRBV12-4,TRBJ2-7,9,ASRGRDEQY
TRBV10-3,TRBJ2-1,13,AIRELAIMNNEQF
TRBV5-1,TRBJ2-7,11,ARDRGEKYEQY
TRBV12-3/TRBV12-4,TRBJ2-1,11,ASSLEINNEQF
TRBV29-1,TRBJ1-2,11,SVEEGDRWGYT
TRBV10-1,TRBJ2-2,12,ASSEVIWTGELF
TRBV20-1,TRBJ2-2,13,SASGLAGVSGELF
TRBV6-5,TRBJ1-6,12,ASSLVRAHSPLH
TRBV11-2,TRBJ1-1,12,ASSLNRAKSVAF
TRBV4-1,TRBJ2-5,12,ASSPTSGIGTQY
TRBV11-1,TRBJ2-1,15,ASSSSQGESSYNEQF
TRBV11-2,TRBJ1-6,16,ASSLRQTARGVGSPLH
TRBV3-1,TRBJ2-3,14,ASSGRTSGATDTQY
TRBV7-9,TRBJ2-1,13,ASSGQGLVYNEQF
TRBV7-2,TRBJ2-7,14,ATRRPGTSGRYEQY
TRBV9,TRBJ1-4,15,ASSVASGTVRNEKLF
TRBV4-1,TRBJ1-1,13,ASSHSQGRDTEAF
TRBV28,TRBJ2-1,13,ASSLLEEGYNEQF
TRBV6-1,TRBJ2-7,14,ASSEPVPPSFYEQY
TRBV7-2,TRBJ2-3,11,ASSRLVGDTQY
TRBV10-3,TRBJ1-2,10,AILSGHHGYT
TRBV5-1,TRBJ2-1,10,ASSLPPNEQF
TRBV5-1,TRBJ2-7,12,ASSFEAHSYEQY
TRBV5-1,TRBJ1-1,13,ASSLAVGRYEEAF
TRBV25-1,TRBJ2-4,10,ASSSQGYIQY
TRBV5-1,TRBJ1-5,14,ASSPIGGSGNQPQH
TRBV3-1,TRBJ1-1,10,ASSQVSTEAF
TRBV5-1,TRBJ2-4,13,ASSSGRAAKNIQY
TRBV7-9,TRBJ1-5,15,ASSLRQALGSNQPQH
TRBV11-2,TRBJ2-1,14,ASRKFAQGPYNEQF
TRBV11-2,TRBJ1-6,11,ASRPRAGSPLH
TRBV24-1,TRBJ2-1,9,AILAGPLLV
TRBV12-3/TRBV12-4,TRBJ2-3,11,ASTIIGADTQY
TRBV30,TRBJ2-3,12,AWSAGTPPDTQY
TRBV19,TRBJ2-1,11,ATGAGGPSEQF
TRBV20-1,TRBJ2-3,15,SARGNAQGWGTDTQY
TRBV24-1,TRBJ2-3,16,ATSDRYVRGEVTDTQY
TRBV29-1,TRBJ1-5,11,SVDTGSGQPQH
TRBV4-1,TRBJ2-1,14,ASSQDEGTSSHEQF
TRBV4-1,TRBJ2-3,13,ASSRDPLSADTQY
TRBV5-5,TRBJ2-1,13,ASSPSGGSYNEQF